These 6 T cell receptor beta chains were sequenced from one sample in a study of OX40 agonist ivuxolimab in advanced cancers. The library was prepared using the immunoSEQ multiplex PCR assay. In its TCRdb copy, this immuneACCESS table keeps in-frame sequences only and misses some clones. Where compared with another copy, unresolved V genes explain less than half of these, and the others have no known cause. This sample gives 50,000 or so clones in total; 86% of them show up just once. Jointly, the top ten make up about 2.7% of the sample. Sample: CD4+ or CD8+ T cells sorted from blood, taken in a trial of the OX40 agonist ivuxolimab. These receptors all come from an adult with an advanced solid tumor such as melanoma, head and neck, liver or kidney cancer.

The chain employs TRBV7-2 and TRBJ2-3; the match to TRBD2 covers 11 bases. Germline V CDR1 and CDR2: SGHTA, FQGNSA. CDR3 length: 15 residues. V lost 5 bases to trimming and J lost 4 bases; unmatched junction nucleotides: 5. CDR3 loop: CASSPLAGGADTQYF. The CDR3 DNA follows: TGTGCCAGCAGCCCGCTAGCGGGGGGAGCAGATACGCAGTATTTT.

V gene TRBV6-6 combines with J gene TRBJ1-5, with D unresolved. The germline CDR1 and CDR2 sequences are MNHNY and SVGAGI (reference sequence). Trimming took off 7 bases at V and 7 bases at J, with 14 bases between the two ends. The CDR3 covers 13 residues. The CDR3 loop is CASNLDPTQPQHF. The CDR3 nucleotides are TGTGCCAGCAACCTTGACCCGACCCAGCCCCAGCATTTT.

The chain is built from TRBV4-2 and TRBJ2-7; 9 bases agree with TRBD2. The CDR3 covers 15 residues. V gave up 4 bases and J gave up 0 bases; unmatched junction bases: 4. Germline lookup yields CDR1 LGHNA and CDR2 YNFKEQ. CDR3 bases: TGTGCCAGCAGCCCGAGCGGGGGGAGCTCCTACGAGCAGTACTTC. This gives the protein CASSPSGGSSYEQYF.

This clone was detected a few times. The V gene is TRBV5-1, the J gene TRBJ2-7; D is possibly TRBD1 (6 bases). V lost 2 bases and J 4 bases, leaving 19 bases between the germline ends. The CDR3 runs 16 residues. The germline CDR1 and CDR2 sequences are SGHRS and YFSETQ. CDR3 residues: CASSFGFRTRGYEQYF. In nucleotides, the CDR3 is TGCGCCAGCAGCTTCGGGTTTCGAACGAGGGGGTACGAGCAGTACTTC. The full variable domain, rest sourced from reference TRBV5-1 and TRBJ2-7, is KAGVTQTPRYLIKTRGQQVTLSCSPISGHRSVSWYQQTPGQGLQFLFEYFSETQRNKGNFPGRFSGRQFSNSRSEMNVSTLELGDSALYLCASSFGFRTRGYEQYFGPGTRLTVT.

The chain has TRBV6-5 and TRBJ2-7; D gene ambiguous. The CDR3 runs to 14 residues. V was cut by 0 bases and J by 4 bases, with 10 bases left in between. CDR1 and CDR2 (germline): MNHEY, SVGAGI. The chain's CDR3 is CASSYSGWDYEQYF. DNA of the CDR3: TGTGCCAGCAGTTACTCTGGTTGGGATTACGAGCAGTACTTC.

The table lists this clone with a few counts. The chain employs TRBV19 and TRBJ2-1; 10 bases map to TRBD2. The CDR3 sequence is 15 residues long. V lost 5 bases and J lost 0; bases outside the gene matches: 1. Germline CDR1 reads LNHDA; CDR2 reads SQIVND (reference sequence). The CDR3 is CASSQRGGSYNEQFF. In DNA, the CDR3 is TGTGCCAGTAGTCAGCGGGGGGGCTCCTACAATGAGCAGTTCTTC.